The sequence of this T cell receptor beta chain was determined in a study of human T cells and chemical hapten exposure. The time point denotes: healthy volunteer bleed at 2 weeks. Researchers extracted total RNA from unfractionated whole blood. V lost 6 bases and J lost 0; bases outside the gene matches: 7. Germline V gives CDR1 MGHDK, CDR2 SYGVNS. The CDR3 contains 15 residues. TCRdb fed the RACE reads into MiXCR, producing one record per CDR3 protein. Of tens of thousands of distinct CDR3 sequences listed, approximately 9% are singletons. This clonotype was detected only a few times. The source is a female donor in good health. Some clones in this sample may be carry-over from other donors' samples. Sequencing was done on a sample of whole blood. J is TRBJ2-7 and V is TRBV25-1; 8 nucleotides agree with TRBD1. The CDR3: CASSGQGITSYEQYF. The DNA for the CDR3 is TGTGCCAGCAGCGGACAGGGTATCACCTCCTACGAGCAGTACTTC.